This T cell receptor beta chain is from a study of long-term antiretroviral therapy in people with HIV. For the study at large: It was about a decade before the 2015 immediate-ART recommendation that the earliest samples were taken.

immunoSEQ v3.0 was run at survey level. TCRdb's table, derived via immunoSEQ multiplex PCR, lists solely in-frame clones and lacks some. The sample lists around 14,000 clones, 75% to 85% occurring once. To note about this clone: No antigen is known for it.

Findings and caveats of the study: Older ART regimens were possibly in use when the blood was collected between about 2004 and 2018.

Germline V gene sequence: CDR1 SEHNR, CDR2 FQNEAQ (reference sequence). Unmatched junction bases numbered 5, after V lost 3 bases and J lost 4 bases. This CDR3 is 16 amino acids long. The specimen comprised unsorted PBMCs, sampled 1.3 years before starting antiretroviral therapy. V gene TRBV7-9 combines with J gene TRBJ1-5; 11 positions agree with TRBD1. This clonotype originated in a middle-aged man with HIV. CDR3 nucleotide sequence: TGTGCCAGCAGCTTGGATTGGGACAGGGGGAATCAGCCCCAGCATTTT. Protein: CASSLDWDRGNQPQHF.